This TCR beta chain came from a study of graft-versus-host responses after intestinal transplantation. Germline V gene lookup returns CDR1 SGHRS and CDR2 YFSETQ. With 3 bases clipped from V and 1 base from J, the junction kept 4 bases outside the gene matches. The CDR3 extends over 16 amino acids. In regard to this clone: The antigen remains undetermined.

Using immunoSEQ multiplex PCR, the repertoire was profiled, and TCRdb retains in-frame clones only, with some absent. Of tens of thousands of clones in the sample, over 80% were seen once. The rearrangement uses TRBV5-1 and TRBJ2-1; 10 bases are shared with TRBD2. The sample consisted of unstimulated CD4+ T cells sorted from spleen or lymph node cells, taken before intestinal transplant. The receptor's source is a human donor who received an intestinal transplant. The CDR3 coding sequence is TGCGCCAGCAGCTCTAGCGGGAGCCAATCCTACAATGAGCAGTTCTTC. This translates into CASSSSGSQSYNEQFF.